A selection of T cell receptor beta chains follows, all from one sample in a study of brain T cells in children with intractable seizures. Using immunoSEQ multiplex PCR, the repertoire was profiled, and TCRdb retains in-frame clones only, with some absent. The repertoire holds around 70,000 clones, with under 95% as singletons. The sample was peripheral blood, taken at surgery. Receptors originate from a boy less than two years old with tuberous sclerosis and intractable seizures. Both conserved end residues are part of each CDR3. D genes are given only for firm matches. Size is omitted from some rows. Given values are once, few, many or a class for expanded clones.

CDR3nt | CDR3aa | j_gene | v_gene | abundance | d_gene
TGCGCCAGCAGACCGACAGGTTCCTACGAGCAGTACTTC | CASRPTGSYEQYF | TRBJ2-7 | TRBV5-1 | - | -
TGTGCCAGTAGCTATAGCCCAATAGAGACCCAGTACTTC | CASSYSPIETQYF | TRBJ2-5 | TRBV19 | - | -
TGTGCCAGCAGCCAAGCCTCAGGGGCCAAAAACATTCAGTACTTC | CASSQASGAKNIQYF | TRBJ2-4 | TRBV3-1/TRBV3-2 | - | -
TGTGCCAGCAGCCAAGAAGGTTGGGACACCATATATTTT | CASSQEGWDTIYF | TRBJ1-3 | TRBV4-2 | - | -
TGTGCCACCAGTACGGGACCAGCGGACTACGAGCAGTACTTC | CATSTGPADYEQYF | TRBJ2-7 | TRBV24-1 | - | -
TGTGCCAGCAAAAGCCGGCAAAGCTCCTACGAGCAGTACTTC | CASKSRQSSYEQYF | TRBJ2-7 | TRBV6-6 | - | -
TGTGCCAGCGGAAGGGAGGGACTAGCTTCCTCCGAGCAGTACTTC | CASGREGLASSEQYF | TRBJ2-7 | TRBV2 | - | TRBD2
TGTGCCAGCAGTCCCGGCGCGGGGGAACGAAAAGCTTTCTTT | CASSPGAGERKAFF | TRBJ1-1 | TRBV6-5 | - | -
TGTGCCAGCAGCACAAAAGCGGGGGGGCCGGTCGGGGAGCTGTTTTTT | CASSTKAGGPVGELFF | TRBJ2-2 | TRBV7-2 | - | TRBD2
TGTGCCAGCAGCCAAGAACAGGGACACCCATCCTACGAGCAGTACTTC | CASSQEQGHPSYEQYF | TRBJ2-7 | TRBV4-2 | - | -
TGTGCCAGCAGCCGACAGGGGGCTGATTCACCCCTCCACTTT | CASSRQGADSPLHF | TRBJ1-6 | TRBV27 | - | TRBD1
TGTGCCAGCACCGCCGGGACTAGGTATATCGAGCAGTACTTC | CASTAGTRYIEQYF | TRBJ2-7 | TRBV21-1 | few | -
TGTGCCAGCAGCGTATCGTCACTAGCGGGGGTACGGGACAATGAGCAGTTCTTC | CASSVSSLAGVRDNEQFF | TRBJ2-1 | TRBV9 | few | TRBD2
TGTGCCAGCAGTTACTTTAGAAACAATGAGCAGTTCTTC | CASSYFRNNEQFF | TRBJ2-1 | TRBV6-5 | - | -
TGTGCCAGCAAGGAGGGGCCATCCCTAAGTTCACCCCTCCACTTT | CASKEGPSLSSPLHF | TRBJ1-6 | TRBV6-5 | - | -
TGTGCCAGCAGTGAAGAGTTGATAGCGGGAGCTAGAACCTACGAGCAGTACTTC | CASSEELIAGARTYEQYF | TRBJ2-7 | TRBV6-1 | - | TRBD2
TGCGCCAGCAGCTTGGCCGGCCTGGACACCATATATTTT | CASSLAGLDTIYF | TRBJ1-3 | TRBV5-1 | - | -
TGTGCCAGCAGCCTAAGCACAGGGGCTGAAGCTTTCTTT | CASSLSTGAEAFF | TRBJ1-1 | TRBV7-2 | - | TRBD1
TGTGCCAGCAGCTTGGCCGACAGGGAATCTGGGGCCAACGTCCTGACTTTC | CASSLADRESGANVLTF | TRBJ2-6 | TRBV5-4 | - | TRBD1
TGTGCCAGTAGTATCTCGGCACGGTCGAACACTGAAGCTTTCTTT | CASSISARSNTEAFF | TRBJ1-1 | TRBV19 | few | -
TGTGCTAGCAGCTTAGCCGGGGTAAACCAAGAGACCCAGTACTTC | CASSLAGVNQETQYF | TRBJ2-5 | TRBV7-7 | - | -
TGCGCCAGCAGCCAAGGCAACTATGGCTACACCTTC | CASSQGNYGYTF | TRBJ1-2 | TRBV4-1 | - | -
TGTGCCAGCAGTGATCAATACCGTGGACGGGGGACAGATACGCAGTATTTT | CASSDQYRGRGTDTQYF | TRBJ2-3 | TRBV6-1 | once | -
TGTGCCAGCAGCGCCGGACAGGGCAATCAGCCCCAGCATTTT | CASSAGQGNQPQHF | TRBJ1-5 | TRBV9 | once | TRBD1
TGTGCCAGCAGCGTAGAAGGTCGGGAGAACACTGAAGCTTTCTTT | CASSVEGRENTEAFF | TRBJ1-1 | TRBV9 | - | -
TGTGCCAGCACACAGGGAGGTGGGACTGAAGCTTTCTTT | CASTQGGGTEAFF | TRBJ1-1 | TRBV12-3/TRBV12-4 | - | -
TGTGCCATCAGTGAGACTAGCGGGGTATCAGGAGATACGCAGTATTTT | CAISETSGVSGDTQYF | TRBJ2-3 | TRBV10-3 | - | TRBD2
TGTGCCAGCAGCCATGGGACAGGGCAAGGAAACACCATATATTTT | CASSHGTGQGNTIYF | TRBJ1-3 | TRBV3-1/TRBV3-2 | - | TRBD1
TGTGCCAGCAGAATCGTAGCCAAGAGGGATGGCTACACCTTC | CASRIVAKRDGYTF | TRBJ1-2 | TRBV28 | - | -
TGTGCCAGCAGCCTCACGACCGGACTAGCGGGACTGGAGTACTTC | CASSLTTGLAGLEYF | TRBJ2-7 | TRBV5-4 | - | TRBD2
TGTGCCAGCAGTGAATACCTTGAGGGGGGTAACTCTGGAAACACCATATATTTT | CASSEYLEGGNSGNTIYF | TRBJ1-3 | TRBV6-1 | - | -
TGCGCCAGCAGCTTGGGACAGACCGCTTCTGGAAACACCATATATTTT | CASSLGQTASGNTIYF | TRBJ1-3 | TRBV5-1 | - | -
TGTGCCAGCAGCCTTCGGACTACCCAGCAGTTCTTC | CASSLRTTQQFF | TRBJ2-1 | TRBV5-4 | - | -
TGTGCCAGTAGTATCGGGGGCCGGGAGCAGTTCTTC | CASSIGGREQFF | TRBJ2-1 | TRBV19 | once | -
TGTGCCACCAGCAGAGATTATAGCAGACTAGAAAAAAACATTCAGTACTTC | CATSRDYSRLEKNIQYF | TRBJ2-4 | TRBV15 | - | -
TGCGCCAGCAGCCAAGAAGATCCGTACAATGAGCAGTTCTTC | CASSQEDPYNEQFF | TRBJ2-1 | TRBV4-1 | - | -
TGTGCCAGCAATTACCGGGACAGGGGTTGGACTGAAGCTTTCTTT | CASNYRDRGWTEAFF | TRBJ1-1 | TRBV28 | - | TRBD1
TGTGCCACCAGTGATTCCGGGACAGGGTCCCCCTACGAGCAGTACTTC | CATSDSGTGSPYEQYF | TRBJ2-7 | TRBV24-1 | - | TRBD1
TGTGCCAGCAGCAAACAGGGGGCGAACACCGGGGAGCTGTTTTTT | CASSKQGANTGELFF | TRBJ2-2 | TRBV21-1 | - | -
TGTGCCAGCAGTTCCGGGACAGGGTGGAATGAGCAGTTCTTC | CASSSGTGWNEQFF | TRBJ2-1 | TRBV14 | - | TRBD1
TGTGCCAGCAGCCAAGCGCAGGGATCCTACGAGCAGTACTTC | CASSQAQGSYEQYF | TRBJ2-7 | TRBV4-2 | - | -